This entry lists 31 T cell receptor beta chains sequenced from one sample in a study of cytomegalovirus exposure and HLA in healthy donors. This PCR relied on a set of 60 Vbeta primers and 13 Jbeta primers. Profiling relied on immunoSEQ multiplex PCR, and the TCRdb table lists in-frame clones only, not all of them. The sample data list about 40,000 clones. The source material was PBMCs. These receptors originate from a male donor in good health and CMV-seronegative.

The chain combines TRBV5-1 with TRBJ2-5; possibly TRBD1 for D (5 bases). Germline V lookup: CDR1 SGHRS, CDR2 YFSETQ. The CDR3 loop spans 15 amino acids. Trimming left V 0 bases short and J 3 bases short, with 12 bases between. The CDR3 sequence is CASSLAPGLEETQYF. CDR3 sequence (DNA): TGCGCCAGCAGCTTGGCCCCAGGGCTGGAAGAGACCCAGTACTTC.

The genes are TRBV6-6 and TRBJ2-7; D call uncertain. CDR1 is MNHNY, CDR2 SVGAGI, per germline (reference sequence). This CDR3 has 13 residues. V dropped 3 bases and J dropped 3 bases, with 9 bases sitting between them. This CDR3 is CASSYARSYEQYF. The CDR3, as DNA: TGTGCCAGCAGTTATGCGAGGAGCTACGAGCAGTACTTC.

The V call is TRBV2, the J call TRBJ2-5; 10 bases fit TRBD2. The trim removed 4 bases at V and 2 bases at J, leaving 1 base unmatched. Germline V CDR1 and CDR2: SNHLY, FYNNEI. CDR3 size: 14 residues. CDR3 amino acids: CASSVSGGQETQYF. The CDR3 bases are TGTGCCAGCAGTGTTAGCGGGGGGCAAGAGACCCAGTACTTC.

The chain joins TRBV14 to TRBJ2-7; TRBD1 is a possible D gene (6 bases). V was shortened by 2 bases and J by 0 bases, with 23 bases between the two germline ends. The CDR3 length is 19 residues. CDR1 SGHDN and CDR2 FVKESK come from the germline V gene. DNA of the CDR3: TGTGCCAGCAGCCAAAGGGAATTCTATCCGGACAGATTCTCCTACGAGCAGTACTTC. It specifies CASSQREFYPDRFSYEQYF.

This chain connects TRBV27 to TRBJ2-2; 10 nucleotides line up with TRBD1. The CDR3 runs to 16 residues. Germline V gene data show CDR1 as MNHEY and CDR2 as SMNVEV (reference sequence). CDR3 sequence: CALPGQGLSQPGELFF. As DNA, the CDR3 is TGTGCTCTCCCGGGACAGGGGCTCAGCCAGCCCGGGGAGCTGTTTTTT.

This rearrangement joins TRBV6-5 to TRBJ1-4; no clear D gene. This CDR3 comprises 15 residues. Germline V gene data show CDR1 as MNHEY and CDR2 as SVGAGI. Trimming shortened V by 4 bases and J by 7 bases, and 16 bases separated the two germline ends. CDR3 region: CASSSLSRRGEKLFF. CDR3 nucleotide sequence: TGTGCCAGCAGTTCGCTATCGAGGCGGGGTGAAAAACTGTTTTTT.

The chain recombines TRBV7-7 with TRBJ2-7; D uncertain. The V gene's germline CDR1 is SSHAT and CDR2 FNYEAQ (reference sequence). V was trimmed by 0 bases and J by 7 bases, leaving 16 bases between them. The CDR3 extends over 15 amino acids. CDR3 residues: CASSLARLLKEEQYF. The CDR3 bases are TGTGCCAGCAGCTTAGCCAGGCTGTTGAAGGAAGAGCAGTACTTC.

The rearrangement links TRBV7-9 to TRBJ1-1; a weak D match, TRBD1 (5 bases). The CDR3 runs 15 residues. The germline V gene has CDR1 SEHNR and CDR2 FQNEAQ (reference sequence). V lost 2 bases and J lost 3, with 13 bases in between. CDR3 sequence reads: CASSLSRGAYTEAFF. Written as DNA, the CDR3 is TGTGCCAGCAGCTTAAGTAGGGGCGCGTACACTGAAGCTTTCTTT.

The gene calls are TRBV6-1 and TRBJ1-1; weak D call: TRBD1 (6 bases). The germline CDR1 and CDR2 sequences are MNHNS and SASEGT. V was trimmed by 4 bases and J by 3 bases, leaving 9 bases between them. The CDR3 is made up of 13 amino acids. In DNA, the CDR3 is TGTGCCAGCAGTGTTGAGGGGGACACTGAAGCTTTCTTT. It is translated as CASSVEGDTEAFF.

The CDR3 sequence: CASSPTGNTEAFF. The DNA of the CDR3 is TGTGCCAGCAGTCCCACAGGGAACACTGAAGCTTTCTTT. The V gene is TRBV6-6, the J gene TRBJ1-1, with D perhaps matching TRBD1 (5 bases). Between the trimmed V and J ends, which lost 5 bases and 1 base, there was a span of 8 bases. The CDR3 loop spans 13 amino acids. The germline gives CDR1 MNHNY, CDR2 SVGAGI (reference sequence).

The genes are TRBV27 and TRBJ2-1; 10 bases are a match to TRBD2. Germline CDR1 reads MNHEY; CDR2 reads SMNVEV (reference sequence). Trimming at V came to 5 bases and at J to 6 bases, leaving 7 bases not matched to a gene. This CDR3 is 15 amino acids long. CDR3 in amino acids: CASSQERGGGNEQFF. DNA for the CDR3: TGTGCCAGCAGTCAAGAGCGGGGGGGCGGCAATGAGCAGTTCTTC.

CDR3 protein: CASSLESGGGWPPEQYF. For the CDR3, the DNA is TGTGCCAGCAGCTTGGAATCAGGGGGCGGTTGGCCGCCCGAGCAGTACTTC. V gene TRBV5-8 combines with J gene TRBJ2-7; 8 nucleotides agree with TRBD1. The V gene's germline CDR1 is SGHTS and CDR2 YDEGEE. J gave up 6 bases and V 0 bases, and 14 bases lay outside the gene matches. There are 17 residues in the CDR3.

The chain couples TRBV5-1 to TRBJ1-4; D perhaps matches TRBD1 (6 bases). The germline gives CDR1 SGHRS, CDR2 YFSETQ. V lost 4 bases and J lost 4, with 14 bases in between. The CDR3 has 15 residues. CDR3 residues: CASSQGTGHNEKLFF. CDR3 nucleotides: TGCGCCAGCAGCCAGGGGACGGGACATAATGAAAAACTGTTTTTT.

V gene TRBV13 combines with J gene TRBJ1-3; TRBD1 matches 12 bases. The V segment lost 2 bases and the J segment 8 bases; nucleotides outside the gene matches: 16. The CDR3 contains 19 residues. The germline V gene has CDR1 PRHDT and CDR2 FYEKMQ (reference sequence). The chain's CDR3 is CASSLNSLGWGQGADTIYF. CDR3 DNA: TGTGCCAGCAGCTTAAACTCCCTAGGATGGGGACAGGGGGCAGACACCATATATTTT.

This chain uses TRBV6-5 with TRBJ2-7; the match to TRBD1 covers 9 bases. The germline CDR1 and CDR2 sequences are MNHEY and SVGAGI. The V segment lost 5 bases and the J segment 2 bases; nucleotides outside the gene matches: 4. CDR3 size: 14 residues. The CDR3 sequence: CASSTTGGAYEQYF. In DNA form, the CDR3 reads TGTGCCAGCAGTACGACAGGGGGGGCCTACGAGCAGTACTTC.

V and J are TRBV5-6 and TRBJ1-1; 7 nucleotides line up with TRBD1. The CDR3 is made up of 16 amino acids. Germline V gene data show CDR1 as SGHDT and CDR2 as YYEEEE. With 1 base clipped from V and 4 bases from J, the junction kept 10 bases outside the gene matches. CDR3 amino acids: CASSLYSGGWGTEAFF. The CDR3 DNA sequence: TGTGCCAGCAGCTTGTATTCAGGGGGTTGGGGCACTGAAGCTTTCTTT.

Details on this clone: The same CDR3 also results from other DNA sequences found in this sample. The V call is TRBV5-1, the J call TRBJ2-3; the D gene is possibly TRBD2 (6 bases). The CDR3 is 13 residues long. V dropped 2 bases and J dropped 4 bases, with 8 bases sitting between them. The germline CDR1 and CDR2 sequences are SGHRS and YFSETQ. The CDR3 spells CASSLAGPDTQYF. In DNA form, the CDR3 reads TGCGCCAGCAGCTTAGCGGGCCCAGATACGCAGTATTTT. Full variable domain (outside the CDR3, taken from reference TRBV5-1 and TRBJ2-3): KAGVTQTPRYLIKTRGQQVTLSCSPISGHRSVSWYQQTPGQGLQFLFEYFSETQRNKGNFPGRFSGRQFSNSRSEMNVSTLELGDSALYLCASSLAGPDTQYFGPGTRLTVL.

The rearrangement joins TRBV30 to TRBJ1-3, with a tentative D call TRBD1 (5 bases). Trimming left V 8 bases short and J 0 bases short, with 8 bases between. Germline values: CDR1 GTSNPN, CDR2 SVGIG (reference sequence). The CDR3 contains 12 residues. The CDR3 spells CASGTSGNTIYF. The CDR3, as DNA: TGTGCCAGCGGGACCTCTGGAAACACCATATATTTT.

CDR3 loop: CSVGGGGYEQYF. DNA of the CDR3: TGCAGCGTTGGGGGCGGTGGGTACGAGCAGTACTTC. The V and J genes are TRBV29-1 and TRBJ2-7, with a weak D call TRBD1 (5 bases). The CDR3 spans 12 residues. From germline, CDR1 is SQVTM and CDR2 ANQGSEA. V shed 4 bases and J shed 4 bases, with 11 bases lying between them.

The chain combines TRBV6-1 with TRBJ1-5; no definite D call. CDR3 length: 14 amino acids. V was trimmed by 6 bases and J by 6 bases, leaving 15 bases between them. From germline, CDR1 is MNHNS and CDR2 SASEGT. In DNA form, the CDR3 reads TGTGCCAGCAGATTCCAGGAAACCACTCAGCCCCAGCATTTT. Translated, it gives CASRFQETTQPQHF.

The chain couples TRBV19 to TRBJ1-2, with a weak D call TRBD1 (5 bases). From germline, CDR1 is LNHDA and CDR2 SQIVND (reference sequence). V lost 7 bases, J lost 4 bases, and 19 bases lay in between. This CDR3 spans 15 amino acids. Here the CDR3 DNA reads TGTGCCAGTATCTCGGGGGTGGGGAGGTTCTATGGCTACACCTTC. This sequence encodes CASISGVGRFYGYTF.

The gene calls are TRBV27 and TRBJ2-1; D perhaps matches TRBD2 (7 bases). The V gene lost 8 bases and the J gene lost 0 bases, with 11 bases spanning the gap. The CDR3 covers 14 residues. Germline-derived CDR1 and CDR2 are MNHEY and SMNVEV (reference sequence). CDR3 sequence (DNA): TGTGCCAGCGGTAGGGGGGGCTCCTACAATGAGCAGTTCTTC. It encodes CASGRGGSYNEQFF.

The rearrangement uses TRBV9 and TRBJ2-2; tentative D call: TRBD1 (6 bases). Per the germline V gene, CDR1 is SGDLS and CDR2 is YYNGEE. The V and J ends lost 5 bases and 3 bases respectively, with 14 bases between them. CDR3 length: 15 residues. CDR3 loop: CASRPPDSHTGELFF. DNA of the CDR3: TGTGCCAGCAGGCCCCCGGACAGTCACACCGGGGAGCTGTTTTTT.

The CDR3 protein is CASSPVGGDPLSEQYF. CDR3 nucleotides: TGTGCCAGCTCACCAGTTGGAGGGGATCCCTTATCCGAGCAGTACTTC. The chain employs TRBV18 and TRBJ2-7; possible D gene TRBD2, 6 bases. Looked up from germline, CDR1 is KGHSH and CDR2 is LQKENI. This CDR3 region has 16 residues. Trimming stripped 2 bases from V and 6 bases from J, with 20 bases between.

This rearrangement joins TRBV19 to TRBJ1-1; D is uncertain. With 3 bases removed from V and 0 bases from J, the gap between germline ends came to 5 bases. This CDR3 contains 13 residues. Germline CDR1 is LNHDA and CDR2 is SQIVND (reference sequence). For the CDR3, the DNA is TGTGCCAGTAGTATTCCCATGAACACTGAAGCTTTCTTT. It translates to CASSIPMNTEAFF.

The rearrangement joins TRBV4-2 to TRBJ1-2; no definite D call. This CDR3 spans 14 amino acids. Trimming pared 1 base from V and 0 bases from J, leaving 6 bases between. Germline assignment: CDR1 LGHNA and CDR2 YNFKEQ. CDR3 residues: CASSQVEANYGYTF. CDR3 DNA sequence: TGTGCCAGCAGCCAAGTGGAGGCTAACTATGGCTACACCTTC.

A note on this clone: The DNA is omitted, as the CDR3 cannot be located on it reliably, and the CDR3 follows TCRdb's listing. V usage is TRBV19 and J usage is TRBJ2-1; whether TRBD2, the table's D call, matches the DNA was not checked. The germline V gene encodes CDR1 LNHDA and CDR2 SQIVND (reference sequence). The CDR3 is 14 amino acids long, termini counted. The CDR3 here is CASTSGEKYNEQFF.

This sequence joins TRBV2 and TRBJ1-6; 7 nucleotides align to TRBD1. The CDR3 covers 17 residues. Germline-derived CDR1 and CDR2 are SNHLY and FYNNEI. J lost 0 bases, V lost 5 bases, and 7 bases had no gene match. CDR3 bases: TGTGCCAGCAGTAGGAGACAGGGACGCTCCTATAATTCACCCCTCCACTTT. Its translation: CASSRRQGRSYNSPLHF.

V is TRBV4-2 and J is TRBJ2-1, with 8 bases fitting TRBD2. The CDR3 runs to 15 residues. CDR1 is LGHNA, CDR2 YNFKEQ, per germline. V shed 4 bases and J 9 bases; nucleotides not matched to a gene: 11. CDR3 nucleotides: TGTGCCAGCAGCCCGGGACTAGTGCGGCGCAGTGAGCAGTTCTTC. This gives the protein CASSPGLVRRSEQFF.

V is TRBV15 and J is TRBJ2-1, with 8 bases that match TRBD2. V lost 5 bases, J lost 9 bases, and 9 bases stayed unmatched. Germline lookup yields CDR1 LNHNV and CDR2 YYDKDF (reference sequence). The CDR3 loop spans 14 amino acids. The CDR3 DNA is TGTGCCACCAGCCCCGGTCGGGGGGGGAGTGAGCAGTTCTTC. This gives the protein CATSPGRGGSEQFF.

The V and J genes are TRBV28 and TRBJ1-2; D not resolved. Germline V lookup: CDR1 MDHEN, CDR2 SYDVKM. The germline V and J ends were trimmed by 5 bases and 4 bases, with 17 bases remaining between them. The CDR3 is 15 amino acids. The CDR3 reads CASSETGSPFYGYTF. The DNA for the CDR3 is TGTGCCAGCAGTGAGACCGGGTCTCCGTTCTATGGCTACACCTTC.